This record looks at one TCR beta chain sequence and its context. Its antigen is still unknown. CDR1 is SGHAT and CDR2 is FQDESV in the germline V gene (reference sequence). This CDR3 has 15 amino acids. V was trimmed by 0 bases and J by 2 bases, leaving 10 bases between them. Use of 60 Vbeta and 13 Jbeta primers characterized the PCR. Measured with immunoSEQ multiplex PCR; TCRdb has only the in-frame clones, and not every one. In the table there are under 200,000 clones, around 85% of which are singletons. The data stem from a study of cytomegalovirus exposure and HLA in healthy donors. General study results and limits: HLA allele associations emerged for around 16,000 TCR beta sequences in a later analysis, at 0.05 false discovery rate. The authors enumerated around 150 TCR beta chains as linked to cytomegalovirus. Prior analysis indicated that the majority of TCR beta V segments exhibited productivity approximately 87% or approximately 30% of the time.

The TCR sequence derives from a man aged 40-49 years in good health and CMV-seropositive. V gene TRBV11-1 combines with J gene TRBJ1-2, with D maybe TRBD1 (6 bases). Sequenced: PBMCs. The CDR3 region is CASSLATGENYGYTF. The CDR3 DNA reads as TGTGCCAGCAGCTTAGCGACAGGCGAGAACTATGGCTACACCTTC.